The clone carrying this T cell receptor (beta chain) was seen only a few times. With 4 bases removed from V and 3 bases from J, the gap between germline ends came to 10 bases. Germline CDR1 MDHEN, CDR2 SYDVKM. The CDR3 loop spans 13 amino acids. This record comes from a study of metastatic and nonmetastatic thyroid tumors. About the research overall: Both malignant and benign thyroid patients supplied peripheral blood and tumor or nodule tissue samples, across which the repertoires of these patients were then compared.

In the authors' methods: Clinicopathological groups supplied CDR3 differences that were used to build a distant-metastasis classifier for papillary thyroid cancer. TCRdb re-clonotyped the PCR reads through MiXCR. The V and J calls were not made by the authors but by TCRdb's processing. In the table there are under 15,000 clones, roughly a third of which are singletons. Each patient came to thyroid surgery without any prior treatment (of any kind). The rearrangement uses TRBV28 and TRBJ2-7; TRBD2 might be the D (5 bases). The sample consisted of tumor tissue. The sequence derives from a female donor with papillary thyroid cancer or a benign thyroid nodule (not recorded which). Some clones in this sample may be carry-over from other donors' samples. Here the CDR3 reads CASSYSGYYEQYF. CDR3 DNA: TGTGCCAGCAGTTATTCGGGATACTACGAGCAGTACTTC.